This T cell receptor (beta chain) was sequenced in a study of tumor and adjacent non-tumor tissue in lung cancer listed by TCRdb under 2018. Regarding the complete study: By cancer type, the cohort comprised 12 adenocarcinoma patients, 2 squamous cell carcinoma patients and 1 small cell lung cancer patient. Using bulk TCRbeta repertoires from 15 lung cancer patients, the study set lung tumor tissue side by side with matched distant non-tumor lung tissue. Ages among the 15 or so patients ranged from about 30 to 85 years, there were ten or so men and 5 women, and disease was at TNM stage I to III. A total of some 130,000,000 productive TCRbeta reads were generated by sequencing, corresponding to an average of about 4.2 million reads per sample. More than 25 paired specimens, one tumor and one normal lung sample per patient, were profiled by TCRbeta CDR3 sequencing.

Broader findings and caveats from the paper: TCR diversity was significantly higher in younger patients, and greater tumor TCR diversity was associated with shorter overall survival and shorter disease-free survival. A significantly larger cumulative share of the repertoire was made up by the top 100 clones in normal lung than in tumor tissue. Tumor tissue showed significantly higher TCR diversity (inverse Simpson) than normal lung tissue, at around 450 vs 150 (P = 0.0075, Mann-Whitney U test). With only about 14 patients in the cohort, the authors noted that larger samples and more detailed clinical data are needed. Peripheral blood was not sequenced, so blood TCRbeta repertoires in these lung cancer patients were not examined. The methods do not name the sequencing platform or mention unique molecular identifiers.

Libraries were built with multiplex PCR. Instrument on record: Illumina HiSeq 2500. TCRbeta libraries were constructed through three rounds of nested PCR with primers (Table S4) according to protocols adapted from ARM-PCR. Before sequencing, PCR products of 200-500 bp were excised from the gel and purified with the QIAquick gel extraction kit. Turning to the authors' computational methods: Reads were cleaned with Trimmomatic, merged with FLASH into complete CDR3 sequences, and assigned to V(D)J germline segments with MiTCR. Clonal diversity was computed as the inverse Simpson's index with VDJtools. Productive reads were defined as in-frame sequences without a premature stop codon. TCRdb handled the public reads itself, with Q25 trimming in fastp and clone calling in MiXCR, and kept productive beta chains. Each entry merges the rows of one CDR3 protein and shows their most common DNA and genes. Here the V and J calls rest on TCRdb's processing, not on the authors' analysis. The sample yields about 90,000 distinct CDR3 sequences; 61% were counted once. The ten largest make up more than 14% of the sample.

In the germline V gene, CDR1 corresponds to MGHRA and CDR2 to YSYEKL. V loses 0 bases at its end and J loses 4 bases; junction bases beyond the gene matches: 11. Spanning cysteine to phenylalanine, the CDR3 consists of 18 amino acids. Of the read, only the CDR3 DNA is kept; its 54 bases are in frame from base 1. RNA was extracted from bulk unsorted tissue and checked for quality with a NanoDrop ND-1000 and an Agilent 2100. All donors had newly diagnosed lung cancer, had not received prior chemotherapy, and were admitted for thoracic surgery in China between August and November 2014. Anyone who had undergone radiotherapy or chemotherapy before, or who had another cancer at the same time, was left out of the study. Surgical tissue pieces of about 1-2.3 cm3 were preserved in RNAlater solution and stored at -80 °C until use. This clonotype was observed many times. Its antigen is currently not known. The record has no base qualities; no much larger clone is one base away.

The sequence derives from a man between 65 and 80 years old with non-small cell lung cancer. Sequencing was done on a sample of lung tumor tissue. Here the chain combines TRBV4-1 and TRBJ1-5, and TRBD1 aligns with 8 junction nucleotides. The CDR3 is CASSQDRQGAQGNQPQHF. The DNA reads as follows: TGCGCCAGCAGCCAAGATAGGCAGGGGGCGCAGGGGAATCAGCCCCAGCATTTT.